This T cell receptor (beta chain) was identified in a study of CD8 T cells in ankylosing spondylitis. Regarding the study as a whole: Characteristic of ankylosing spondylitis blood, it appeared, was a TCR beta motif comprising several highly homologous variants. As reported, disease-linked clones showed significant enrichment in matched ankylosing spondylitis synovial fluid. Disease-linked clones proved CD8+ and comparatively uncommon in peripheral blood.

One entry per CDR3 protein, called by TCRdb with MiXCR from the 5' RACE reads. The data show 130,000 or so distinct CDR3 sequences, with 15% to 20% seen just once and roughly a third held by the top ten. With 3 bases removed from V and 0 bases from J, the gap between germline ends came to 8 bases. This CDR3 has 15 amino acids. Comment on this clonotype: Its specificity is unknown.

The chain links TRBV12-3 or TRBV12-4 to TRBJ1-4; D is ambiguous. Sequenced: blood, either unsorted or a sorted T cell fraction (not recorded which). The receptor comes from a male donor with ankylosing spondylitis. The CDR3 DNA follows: TGTGCCAGCAGTTTTGGGGAGACAACTAATGAAAAACTGTTTTTT. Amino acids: CASSFGETTNEKLFF.